This entry lists 5 T cell receptor beta chains sequenced from one sample in a study of blood T cell repertoires in COVID-19. Sequencing was performed with immunoSEQ multiplex PCR; in TCRdb, only in-frame clones are kept and a portion is missing. The data hold approximately 35,000 clones, with roughly 82% observed a single time. Sequencing was performed on peripheral blood. The receptors stem from a human donor in a cohort sampled during active COVID-19.

The chain carries TRBV6-5 and TRBJ1-2; TRBD1 agrees at 9 bases. The V gene's germline CDR1 is MNHEY and CDR2 SVGAGI. The CDR3 has 15 residues. V shed 6 bases, J shed 8 bases, and the junction held 13 bases outside the gene matches. CDR3 residues: CASRRDLRDRVGYTF. In DNA form, the CDR3 reads TGTGCCAGCAGGCGAGACCTCCGGGACAGGGTCGGCTACACCTTC.

The CDR3 DNA follows: TGTGCCAGCAGTTACTCCCGAGATCGGAATCAGCCCCAGCATTTT. Amino acid sequence: CASSYSRDRNQPQHF. The chain employs TRBV6-5 and TRBJ1-5; no clear D gene. Trimming removed 0 bases from V and 4 bases from J, with 10 bases in between. Germline lookup yields CDR1 MNHEY and CDR2 SVGAGI. The CDR3 has 15 amino acids.

The chain has TRBV18 and TRBJ2-7; D may be TRBD2 (6 bases). With 6 bases removed from V and 7 bases from J, the gap between germline ends came to 16 bases. This CDR3 spans 13 amino acids. Per germline, CDR1 KGHSH and CDR2 LQKENI. The CDR3 DNA reads as TGTGCCAGCTCCCCCGGGGAGGCGCGGGAGCAGTACTTC. Its protein product is CASSPGEAREQYF. The variable domain in full, with the rest retrieved from reference TRBV18 and TRBJ2-7, is NAGVMQNPRHLVRRRGQEARLRCSPMKGHSHVYWYRQLPEEGLKFMVYLQKENIIDESGMPKERFSAEFPKEGPSILRIQQVVRGDSAAYFCASSPGEAREQYFGPGTRLTVT.

The CDR3 bases are TGTGCCAGCAGGTTAGCGGGGGGAAGATACAATGAGCAGTTCTTC. This sequence encodes CASRLAGGRYNEQFF. The chain is built from TRBV7-3 and TRBJ2-1; 10 bases are a match to TRBD2. Germline V lookup: CDR1 SGHTA, CDR2 FQGTGA. The CDR3 consists of 15 residues. After removal of 6 bases from V and 4 bases from J, the junction contained 6 bases not matched to a gene.

The gene calls are TRBV7-2 and TRBJ1-2; a weak D match, TRBD1 (5 bases). The CDR3 is 15 residues long. CDR1 and CDR2 (germline): SGHTA, FQGNSA. The ends were cut back, 3 bases at V and 1 base at J, with 12 bases in the middle. CDR3 protein: CASSFHPRGNYGYTF. CDR3 sequence (DNA): TGTGCCAGCAGCTTTCATCCAAGGGGTAACTATGGCTACACCTTC. The full variable domain, completed using reference TRBV7-2 and TRBJ1-2, is GAGVSQSPSNKVTEKGKDVELRCDPISGHTALYWYRQSLGQGLEFLIYFQGNSAPDKSGLPSDRFSAERTGGSVSTLTIQRTQQEDSAVYLCASSFHPRGNYGYTFGSGTRLTVV.